What follows are 29 T cell receptor beta chains derived from one specimen sequenced in a study of shared clonotypes between healthy human individuals. Using immunoSEQ multiplex PCR, the repertoire was profiled, and TCRdb retains in-frame clones only, with some absent. This sample yields 2 million to 3 million clones, of which over 85% are seen a single time; around 0.4% belongs to the top ten. The sample taken for sequencing was naive CD4+ T cells from PBMCs. As for subset: CD45RA+ positively selected. The source is a man between 18 and 29 years old in good health. Some clones in this sample may be carry-over from other donors' samples.

This chain links TRBV7-9 with TRBJ2-7, with 13 bases identical to TRBD2. This CDR3 has 14 amino acids. In germline, CDR1 is SEHNR, CDR2 FQNEAQ (reference sequence). With V trimmed by 5 bases and J by 6 bases, 4 bases remained unmatched. The CDR3 DNA follows: TGTGCCAGCAGCCGACTAGCGGGAGGTCCCGAGCAGTACTTC. This encodes CASSRLAGGPEQYF.

This chain joins TRBV7-9 and TRBJ2-7; maybe TRBD1 (6 bases). Germline values: CDR1 SEHNR, CDR2 FQNEAQ (reference sequence). V was pared by 5 bases and J by 5 bases, with 13 bases between. The CDR3 has 13 residues. The CDR3 nucleotides are TGTGCCAGCAGCACCAGGGGTGGGCACGAGCAGTACTTC. Translating it yields CASSTRGGHEQYF.

This chain uses TRBV5-5 with TRBJ1-2, with D hard to call. The germline V gene has CDR1 SGHKS and CDR2 YYEKEE (reference sequence). V dropped 1 base and J dropped 7 bases, with 11 bases sitting between them. The CDR3 contains 13 residues. CDR3 region: CASSLRSGSGYTF. Written as DNA, the CDR3 is TGTGCCAGCAGCTTGAGGTCGGGATCTGGCTACACCTTC.

The CDR3 sequence is CASSQLQGSYGYTF. The CDR3 bases are TGCGCCAGCAGCCAACTTCAGGGGAGCTATGGCTACACCTTC. The chain combines TRBV5-1 with TRBJ1-2, with D possibly being TRBD1 (6 bases). CDR3 length: 14 amino acids. Between the trimmed V and J ends, which lost 4 bases and 4 bases, there was a span of 14 bases. Per germline, CDR1 SGHRS and CDR2 YFSETQ.

The V call is TRBV29-1, the J call TRBJ2-7; D unresolved. Per the germline V gene, CDR1 is SQVTM and CDR2 is ANQGSEA. The CDR3 extends over 11 amino acids. V gave up 7 bases and J gave up 2 bases, with 9 bases separating them. CDR3 region: CSAGLTYEQYF. DNA for the CDR3: TGCAGCGCCGGGTTGACCTACGAGCAGTACTTC.

The chain uses TRBV7-9 and TRBJ2-5, with 8 bases identical to TRBD2. The CDR3 sequence is 15 residues long. The germline V gene encodes CDR1 SEHNR and CDR2 FQNEAQ (reference sequence). With V trimmed by 5 bases and J by 1 base, 6 bases remained unmatched. DNA for the CDR3: TGTGCCAGCAGCCGCCCTACTAGCGGCCAAGAGACCCAGTACTTC. It yields the protein CASSRPTSGQETQYF.

As DNA, the CDR3 is TGTGCCAGCAGCGGGGGGGCAGGGGTCCCCTACAATGAGCAGTTCTTC. This translates into CASSGGAGVPYNEQFF. The V and J genes are TRBV9 and TRBJ2-1; D is tentatively TRBD1 or TRBD2 (6 bases each). CDR1 and CDR2 (germline): SGDLS, YYNGEE. Trimming left V 3 bases short and J 2 bases short, with 15 bases between. The CDR3 totals 16 residues.

The chain uses TRBV5-1 and TRBJ2-7; 11 bases are shared with TRBD1. CDR3 length: 15 amino acids. Trimming took 4 bases from V and 4 from J; bases not matched to a gene: 7. CDR1 SGHRS and CDR2 YFSETQ come from the germline V gene. In DNA, the CDR3 is TGCGCCAGCAGCCCGCCCGGGACAGGGGGTTACGAGCAGTACTTC. It specifies CASSPPGTGGYEQYF.

This sequence joins TRBV18 and TRBJ1-4, with D possibly TRBD1 on 5 matching bases. V was clipped by 6 bases and J by 1 base, with 15 bases between them. CDR3 length equals 16 residues. Germline V gene data show CDR1 as KGHSH and CDR2 as LQKENI. CDR3 in amino acids: CASSPRVGVTNEKLFF. CDR3 DNA sequence: TGTGCCAGCTCCCCCCGGGTGGGGGTAACTAATGAAAAACTGTTTTTT.

The gene calls are TRBV11-3 and TRBJ2-5; 9 bases align to TRBD1. J was trimmed by 5 bases and V by 5 bases; bases with no gene match: 9. Germline V gives CDR1 SGHNT, CDR2 YENEEA. The CDR3 loop spans 15 amino acids. CDR3 in amino acids: CASSPGTGPEETQYF. The CDR3 DNA reads TGTGCCAGCAGCCCCGGGACAGGGCCTGAGGAGACCCAGTACTTC.

This rearrangement joins TRBV15 to TRBJ1-2; D perhaps matches TRBD1 (5 bases). CDR3 length equals 15 residues. Germline-derived CDR1 and CDR2 are LNHNV and YYDKDF (reference sequence). The V and J ends lost 3 bases and 5 bases respectively, with 16 bases between them. This CDR3 reads CATSRVLGAGYGYTF. In DNA form, the CDR3 reads TGTGCCACCAGCAGGGTCCTAGGGGCCGGATATGGCTACACCTTC.

V and J are TRBV7-2 and TRBJ2-7; D is undetermined. The CDR3 runs to 13 residues. Trimming cost V 3 bases and J 6 bases, with 12 bases left between them. In germline, CDR1 is SGHTA, CDR2 FQGNSA. The CDR3 region has the DNA TGTGCCAGCAGCTTCGGACCCGACGCCGAGCAGTACTTC. It is translated as CASSFGPDAEQYF. Filled out from reference TRBV7-2 and TRBJ2-7, the complete variable domain reads GAGVSQSPSNKVTEKGKDVELRCDPISGHTALYWYRQSLGQGLEFLIYFQGNSAPDKSGLPSDRFSAERTGGSVSTLTIQRTQQEDSAVYLCASSFGPDAEQYFGPGTRLTVT.

The chain recombines TRBV28 with TRBJ1-2; TRBD1 agrees at 8 bases. The CDR3 loop spans 13 amino acids. With 11 bases clipped from V and 4 bases from J, the junction kept 9 bases outside the gene matches. Germline lookup yields CDR1 MDHEN and CDR2 SYDVKM. The CDR3 loop is CAGNQGASYGYTF. The CDR3 coding sequence is TGTGCCGGCAACCAGGGGGCGAGCTATGGCTACACCTTC.

This clone came up once. V gene TRBV7-8 combines with J gene TRBJ2-7; no firm D call. V was pared by 0 bases and J by 7 bases, with 16 bases between. The CDR3 is 15 residues long. Germline V lookup: CDR1 SGHVS, CDR2 FQNEAQ. CDR3 sequence (DNA): TGTGCCAGCAGCTTAGCCTTAGGGCGCCCTCAGGAGCAGTACTTC. This sequence encodes CASSLALGRPQEQYF.

The V gene is TRBV7-2, the J gene TRBJ1-2; 8 nucleotides line up with TRBD1. Per the germline V gene, CDR1 is SGHTA and CDR2 is FQGNSA. The CDR3 has 15 amino acids. The trim removed 1 base at V and 3 bases at J, leaving 4 bases unmatched. CDR3: CASSLGPGQDYGYTF. Here the CDR3 DNA reads TGTGCCAGCAGCTTAGGGCCGGGACAGGACTATGGCTACACCTTC.

The chain has TRBV14 and TRBJ2-7; D may be TRBD1 (6 bases). This CDR3 region has 14 residues. V lost 4 bases, J lost 3 bases, and 13 bases lay in between. Germline V CDR1 and CDR2: SGHDN, FVKESK. This chain's CDR3 is CASSLLGQIYEQYF. In DNA, the CDR3 is TGTGCCAGCAGCCTCCTAGGACAGATCTACGAGCAGTACTTC.

This chain joins TRBV4-3 and TRBJ2-7; possible D gene TRBD1, 5 bases. V was pared by 3 bases and J by 6 bases, with 18 bases between. CDR1 LGHNA and CDR2 YSLEER come from the germline V gene. The CDR3 runs 15 residues. CDR3 region: CASSHTGAPTGEQYF. The CDR3 bases are TGCGCCAGCAGCCACACAGGAGCCCCCACCGGCGAGCAGTACTTC.

To note about this clone: This sample also contains other DNA sequences that code for the same CDR3. This chain connects TRBV9 to TRBJ2-7; TRBD1 aligns across 7 bases. CDR3 size: 14 residues. The V gene end was trimmed by 3 bases and the J gene end by 0 bases; junction bases not matched to a gene: 3. Germline CDR1 SGDLS, CDR2 YYNGEE. CDR3 DNA sequence: TGTGCCAGCAGCGCCCGGGACAGCTCCTACGAGCAGTACTTC. This codes for CASSARDSSYEQYF.

The chain has TRBV7-8 and TRBJ1-2, with D possibly matching TRBD1 (6 bases). This CDR3 has 13 amino acids. The germline gives CDR1 SGHVS, CDR2 FQNEAQ. The V gene lost 2 bases and the J gene lost 8 bases, with 12 bases spanning the gap. This CDR3 reads CASSLFTGRGYTF. The DNA of the CDR3 is TGTGCCAGCAGCTTATTTACAGGGCGAGGCTACACCTTC.

V gene TRBV6-5 combines with J gene TRBJ2-1; possibly TRBD2 for D (6 bases). The CDR3 sequence is 14 residues long. V gave up 6 bases and J gave up 5 bases, with 14 bases separating them. Germline CDR1 and CDR2: MNHEY and SVGAGI. CDR3 coding DNA: TGTGCCAGCAGCCGGGGACTGGAGGACAATGAGCAGTTCTTC. It codes for CASSRGLEDNEQFF.

The CDR3 bases are TGTGCCAGCAGCCAAGATATCGCGGGACGGTGGGTAGTGGGGGAAGAGACCCAGTACTTC. Protein sequence: CASSQDIAGRWVVGEETQYF. The J gene is TRBJ2-5, the V gene TRBV4-2, with D maybe TRBD2 (6 bases). Germline CDR1 LGHNA, CDR2 YNFKEQ. This CDR3 is 20 amino acids long. The germline V and J ends were trimmed by 0 bases and 3 bases, with 26 bases remaining between them.

The gene calls are TRBV9 and TRBJ1-3; D not certain. Trimming removed 3 bases from V and 0 bases from J, with 13 bases in between. Germline V CDR1 and CDR2: SGDLS, YYNGEE. The CDR3 is 16 residues long. CDR3 amino acids: CASSAGPLSSGNTIYF. CDR3 bases: TGTGCCAGCAGCGCTGGACCTTTAAGCTCTGGAAACACCATATATTTT.

The V gene is TRBV6-5, the J gene TRBJ1-4; 7 positions agree with TRBD1. The CDR3 extends over 15 amino acids. CDR1 is MNHEY and CDR2 is SVGAGI in the germline V gene. V lost 6 bases to trimming and J lost 8 bases; unmatched junction nucleotides: 12. CDR3 in DNA: TGTGCCAGCAGATTACAGGGGAATAGAGGAGAAAAACTGTTTTTT. This sequence encodes CASRLQGNRGEKLFF.

V usage is TRBV5-1 and J usage is TRBJ2-7; 9 nucleotides match TRBD2. This CDR3 contains 16 residues. V trimming: 0 bases; J trimming: 2 bases; junction bases outside the gene matches: 6. Germline loops: CDR1 SGHRS, CDR2 YFSETQ. The CDR3 bases are TGCGCCAGCAGCTTGGCTTTGACTAGCGGAGCCTACGAGCAGTACTTC. This translates into CASSLALTSGAYEQYF.

The chain recombines TRBV10-3 with TRBJ2-7; possibly TRBD1 or TRBD2 for D (5 bases each). This CDR3 is 14 amino acids long. Trimming shortened V by 3 bases and J by 6 bases, and 15 bases separated the two germline ends. Germline values: CDR1 ENHRY, CDR2 SYGVKD. The chain's CDR3 is CAISDFRGPGEQYF. The CDR3 DNA sequence: TGTGCCATCAGTGACTTCCGGGGACCCGGCGAGCAGTACTTC.

The chain employs TRBV30 and TRBJ2-4; TRBD1 might be the D (5 bases). CDR3 length equals 14 residues. Germline CDR1 reads GTSNPN; CDR2 reads SVGIG (reference sequence). V was trimmed by 2 bases and J by 1 base, leaving 9 bases between them. The DNA of the CDR3 is TGTGCCTGGAGTTCAGGGATCGCCAAAAACATTCAGTACTTC. Protein: CAWSSGIAKNIQYF. Full variable domain (remainder filled in from reference TRBV30 and TRBJ2-4): SQTIHQWPATLVQPVGSPLSLECTVEGTSNPNLYWYRQAAGRGLQLLFYSVGIGQISSEVPQNLSASRPQDRQFILSSKKLLLSDSGFYLCAWSSGIAKNIQYFGAGTRLSVL.

The chain carries TRBV5-1 and TRBJ2-7; 10 bases map to TRBD2. Losses at the gene ends were 4 bases for V and 5 bases for J; bases not matched to a gene: 9. The CDR3 is made up of 15 amino acids. Germline V gives CDR1 SGHRS, CDR2 YFSETQ. CDR3 bases: TGCGCCAGCAGCGCCGGGACTAGCGTGGCGGACGAGCAGTACTTC. It translates to CASSAGTSVADEQYF. Full variable domain (outside the CDR3, taken from reference TRBV5-1 and TRBJ2-7): KAGVTQTPRYLIKTRGQQVTLSCSPISGHRSVSWYQQTPGQGLQFLFEYFSETQRNKGNFPGRFSGRQFSNSRSEMNVSTLELGDSALYLCASSAGTSVADEQYFGPGTRLTVT.

On this clone itself: Mismatch with germline at one junction end may stem from a read error. This sequence joins TRBV6-1 and TRBJ2-5; D perhaps matches TRBD1 (6 bases). Looked up from germline, CDR1 is MNHNS and CDR2 is SASEGT. This CDR3 is built from 15 residues. CDR3 protein: CASREGQPGRETQYF. The CDR3 nucleotides are TGTGCCAGCCGTGAAGGACAGCCCGGTAGAGAGACCCAGTACTTC.

CDR3 DNA sequence: TGCGCCAGCAGCGACACCCGGGAGCAGTACTTC. This sequence encodes CASSDTREQYF. The chain employs TRBV5-1 and TRBJ2-7; unclear D gene. Germline values: CDR1 SGHRS, CDR2 YFSETQ. The CDR3 contains 11 residues. Trimming stripped 4 bases from V and 7 bases from J, with 9 bases between. Full variable domain (remainder filled in from reference TRBV5-1 and TRBJ2-7): KAGVTQTPRYLIKTRGQQVTLSCSPISGHRSVSWYQQTPGQGLQFLFEYFSETQRNKGNFPGRFSGRQFSNSRSEMNVSTLELGDSALYLCASSDTREQYFGPGTRLTVT.